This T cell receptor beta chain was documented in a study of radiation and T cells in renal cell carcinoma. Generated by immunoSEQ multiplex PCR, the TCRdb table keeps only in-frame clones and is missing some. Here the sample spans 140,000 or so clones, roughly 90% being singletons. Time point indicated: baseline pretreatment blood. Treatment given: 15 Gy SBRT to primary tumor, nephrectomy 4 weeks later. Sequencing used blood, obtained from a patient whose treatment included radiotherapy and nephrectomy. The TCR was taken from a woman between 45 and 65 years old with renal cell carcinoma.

The CDR3, as DNA: TGCGCCAGCAAACTAAGGGTGAGCGGCTACAATGAGCAGTTCTTC. This codes for CASKLRVSGYNEQFF. The genes are TRBV10-2 and TRBJ2-1, with a tentative D call TRBD2 (5 bases). Trimming pared 7 bases from V and 3 bases from J, leaving 16 bases between. The V gene's germline CDR1 is WSHSY and CDR2 SAAADI. This CDR3 is built from 15 residues.